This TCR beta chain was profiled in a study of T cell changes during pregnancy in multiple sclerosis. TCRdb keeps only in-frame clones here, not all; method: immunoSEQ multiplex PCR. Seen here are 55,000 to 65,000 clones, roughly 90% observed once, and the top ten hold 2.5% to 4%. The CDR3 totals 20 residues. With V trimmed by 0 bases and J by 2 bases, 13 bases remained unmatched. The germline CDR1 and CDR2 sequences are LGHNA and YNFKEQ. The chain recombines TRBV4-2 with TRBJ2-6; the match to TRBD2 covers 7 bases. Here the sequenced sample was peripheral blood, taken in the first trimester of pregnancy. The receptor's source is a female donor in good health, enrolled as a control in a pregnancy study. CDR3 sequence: CASSQEPGPGLLAGANVLTF. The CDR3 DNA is TGTGCCAGCAGCCAAGAACCTGGTCCGGGACTATTAGCTGGGGCCAACGTCCTGACTTTC.